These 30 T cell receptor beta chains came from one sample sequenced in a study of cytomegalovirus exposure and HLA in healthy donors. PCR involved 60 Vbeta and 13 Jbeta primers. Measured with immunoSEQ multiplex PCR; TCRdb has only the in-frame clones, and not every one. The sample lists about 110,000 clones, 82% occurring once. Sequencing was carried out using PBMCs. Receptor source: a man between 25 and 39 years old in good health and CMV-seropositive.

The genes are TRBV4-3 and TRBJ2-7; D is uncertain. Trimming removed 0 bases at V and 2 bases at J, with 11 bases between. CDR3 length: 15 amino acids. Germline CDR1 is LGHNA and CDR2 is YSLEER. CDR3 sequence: CASSQDRQRAYEQYF. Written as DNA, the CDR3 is TGCGCCAGCAGCCAAGATCGCCAGCGAGCCTACGAGCAGTACTTC.

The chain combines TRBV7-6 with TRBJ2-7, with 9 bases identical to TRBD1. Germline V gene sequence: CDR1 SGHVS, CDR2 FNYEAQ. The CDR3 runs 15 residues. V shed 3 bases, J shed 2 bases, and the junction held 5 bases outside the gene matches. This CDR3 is CASSFGQGRTYEQYF. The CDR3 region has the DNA TGTGCCAGCAGCTTTGGACAGGGGCGGACCTACGAGCAGTACTTC. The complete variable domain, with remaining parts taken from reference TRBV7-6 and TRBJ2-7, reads GAGVSQSPRYKVTKRGQDVALRCDPISGHVSLYWYRQALGQGPEFLTYFNYEAQQDKSGLPNDRFSAERPEGSISTLTIQRTEQRDSAMYRCASSFGQGRTYEQYFGPGTRLTVT.

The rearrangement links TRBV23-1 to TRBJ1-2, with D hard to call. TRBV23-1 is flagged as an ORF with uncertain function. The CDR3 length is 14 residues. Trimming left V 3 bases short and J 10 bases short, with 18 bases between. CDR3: CASSHPTVTELYTF. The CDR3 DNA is TGCGCCAGCAGTCACCCGACCGTAACAGAGCTCTACACCTTC.

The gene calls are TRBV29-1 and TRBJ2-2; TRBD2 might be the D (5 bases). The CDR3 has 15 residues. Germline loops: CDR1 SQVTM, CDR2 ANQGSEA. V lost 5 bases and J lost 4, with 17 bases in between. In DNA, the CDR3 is TGCAGCGTTTACCCGACCGGACGGGGCACCGGGGAGCTGTTTTTT. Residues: CSVYPTGRGTGELFF.

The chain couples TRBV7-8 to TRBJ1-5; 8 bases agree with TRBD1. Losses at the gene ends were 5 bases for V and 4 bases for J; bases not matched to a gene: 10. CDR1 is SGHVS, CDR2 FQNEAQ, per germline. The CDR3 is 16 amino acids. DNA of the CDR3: TGTGCCAGCAGCACGGGACAGGCCGAACGGAATCAGCCCCAGCATTTT. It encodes CASSTGQAERNQPQHF.

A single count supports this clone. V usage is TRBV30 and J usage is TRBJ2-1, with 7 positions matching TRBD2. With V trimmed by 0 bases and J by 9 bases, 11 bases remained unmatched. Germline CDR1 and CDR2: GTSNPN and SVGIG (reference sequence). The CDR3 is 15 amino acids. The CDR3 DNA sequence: TGTGCCTGGAGTGTTACTACTAGCGAATTGGCTGAGCAGTTCTTC. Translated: CAWSVTTSELAEQFF.

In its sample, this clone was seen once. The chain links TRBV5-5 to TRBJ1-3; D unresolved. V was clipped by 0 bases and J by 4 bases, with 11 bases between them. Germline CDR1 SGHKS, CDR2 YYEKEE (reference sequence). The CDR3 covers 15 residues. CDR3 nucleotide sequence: TGTGCCAGCAGCTTGGTACCTACGGAGGGAAACACCATATATTTT. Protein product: CASSLVPTEGNTIYF.

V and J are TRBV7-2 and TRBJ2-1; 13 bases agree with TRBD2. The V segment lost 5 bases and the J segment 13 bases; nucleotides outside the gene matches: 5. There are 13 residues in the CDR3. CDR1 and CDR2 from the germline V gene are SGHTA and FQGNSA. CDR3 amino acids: CASSRTSGGPQFF. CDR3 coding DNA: TGTGCCAGCAGCCGGACTAGCGGGGGACCCCAGTTCTTC.

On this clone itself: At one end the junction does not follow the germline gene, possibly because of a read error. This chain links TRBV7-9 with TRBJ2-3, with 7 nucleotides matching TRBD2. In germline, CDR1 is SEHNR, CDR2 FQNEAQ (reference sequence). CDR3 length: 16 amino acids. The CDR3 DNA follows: TGTTCCAGCACCCTCACTGTCGGGGGGAGACTACATACGCAGTATTTT. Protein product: CSSTLTVGGRLHTQYF.

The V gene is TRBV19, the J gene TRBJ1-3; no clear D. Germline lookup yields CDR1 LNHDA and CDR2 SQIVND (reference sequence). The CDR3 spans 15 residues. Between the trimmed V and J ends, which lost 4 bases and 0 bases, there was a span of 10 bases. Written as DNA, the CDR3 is TGTGCCAGTAGTACACGGGCGGGCTCTGGAAACACCATATATTTT. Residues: CASSTRAGSGNTIYF.

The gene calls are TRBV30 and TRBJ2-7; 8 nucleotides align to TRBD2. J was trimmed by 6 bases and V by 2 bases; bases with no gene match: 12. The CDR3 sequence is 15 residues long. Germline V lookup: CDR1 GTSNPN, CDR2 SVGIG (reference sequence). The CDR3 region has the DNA TGTGCCTGGAGTACCTATCCGGGGGGGTCCCGCGAGCAGTACTTC. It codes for CAWSTYPGGSREQYF.

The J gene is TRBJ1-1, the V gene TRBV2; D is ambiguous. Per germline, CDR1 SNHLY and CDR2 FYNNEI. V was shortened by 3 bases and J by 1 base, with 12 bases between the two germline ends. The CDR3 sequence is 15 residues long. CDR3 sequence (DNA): TGTGCCAGCAGTGAGCCGGTGGGCCGGAACACTGAAGCTTTCTTT. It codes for CASSEPVGRNTEAFF.

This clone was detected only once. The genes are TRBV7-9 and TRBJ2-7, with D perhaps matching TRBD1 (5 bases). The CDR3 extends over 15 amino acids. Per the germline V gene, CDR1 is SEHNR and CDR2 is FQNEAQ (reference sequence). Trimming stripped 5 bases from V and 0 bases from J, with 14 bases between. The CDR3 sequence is CASSTSGSTSYEQYF. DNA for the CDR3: TGTGCCAGCAGCACCTCAGGGTCGACCTCCTACGAGCAGTACTTC.

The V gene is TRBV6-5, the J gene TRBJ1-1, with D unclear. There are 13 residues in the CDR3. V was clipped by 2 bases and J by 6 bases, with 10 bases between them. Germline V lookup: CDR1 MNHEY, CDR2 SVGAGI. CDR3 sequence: CASSYTEAAEAFF. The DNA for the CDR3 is TGTGCCAGCAGTTACACGGAGGCCGCTGAAGCTTTCTTT.

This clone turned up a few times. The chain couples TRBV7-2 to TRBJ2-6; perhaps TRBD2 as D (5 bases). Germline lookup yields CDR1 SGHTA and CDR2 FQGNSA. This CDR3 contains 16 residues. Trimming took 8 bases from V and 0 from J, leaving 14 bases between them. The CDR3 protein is CASVVRAYSGANVLTF. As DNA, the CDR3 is TGTGCCAGCGTTGTGAGGGCTTACTCTGGGGCCAACGTCCTGACTTTC.

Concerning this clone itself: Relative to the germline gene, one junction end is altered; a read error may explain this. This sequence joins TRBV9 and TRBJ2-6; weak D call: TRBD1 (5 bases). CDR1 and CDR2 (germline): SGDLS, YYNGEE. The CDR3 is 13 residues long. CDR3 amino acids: CASRSSGANGLTF. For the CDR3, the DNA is TGTGCCAGCAGGAGCTCTGGGGCCAACGGCCTGACTTTC.

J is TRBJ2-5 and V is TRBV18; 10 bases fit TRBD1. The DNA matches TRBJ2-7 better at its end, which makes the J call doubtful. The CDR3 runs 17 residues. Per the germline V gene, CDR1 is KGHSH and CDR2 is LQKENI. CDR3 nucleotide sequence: TGTGCCAGCTCACGAGGCATTGGGACAGGGGTCCCCTACGAGCAGTACTTC. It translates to CASSRGIGTGVPYEQYF.

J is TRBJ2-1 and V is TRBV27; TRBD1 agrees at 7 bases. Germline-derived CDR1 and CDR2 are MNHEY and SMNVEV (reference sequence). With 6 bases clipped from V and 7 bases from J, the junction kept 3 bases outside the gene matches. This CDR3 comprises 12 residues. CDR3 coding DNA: TGTGCCAGCAGCAGACAGGGAAATGAGCAGTTCTTC. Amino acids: CASSRQGNEQFF.

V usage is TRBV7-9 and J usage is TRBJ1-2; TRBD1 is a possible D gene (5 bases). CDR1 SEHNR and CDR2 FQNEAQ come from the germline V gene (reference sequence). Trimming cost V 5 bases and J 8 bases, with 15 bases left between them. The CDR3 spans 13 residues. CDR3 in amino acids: CASSPTSGVGYTF. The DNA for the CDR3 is TGTGCCAGCAGCCCTACTTCGGGGGTCGGCTACACCTTC.

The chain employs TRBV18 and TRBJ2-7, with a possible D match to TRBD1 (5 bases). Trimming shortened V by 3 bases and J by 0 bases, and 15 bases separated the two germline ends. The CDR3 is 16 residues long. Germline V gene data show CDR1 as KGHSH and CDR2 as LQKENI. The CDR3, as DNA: TGTGCCAGCTCACCGATTACCAGGGCCAGCTCCTACGAGCAGTACTTC. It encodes CASSPITRASSYEQYF.

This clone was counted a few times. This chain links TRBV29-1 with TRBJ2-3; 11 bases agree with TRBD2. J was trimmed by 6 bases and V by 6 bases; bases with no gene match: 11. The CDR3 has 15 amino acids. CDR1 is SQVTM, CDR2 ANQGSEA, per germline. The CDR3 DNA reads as TGCAGCGTCCCTAGCGGGGGGCACTCGGCGGATACGCAGTATTTT. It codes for CSVPSGGHSADTQYF.

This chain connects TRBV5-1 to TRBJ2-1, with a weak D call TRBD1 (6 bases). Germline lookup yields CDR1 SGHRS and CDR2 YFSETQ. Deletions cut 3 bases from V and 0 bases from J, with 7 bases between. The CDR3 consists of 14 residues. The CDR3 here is CASSSDSSYNEQFF. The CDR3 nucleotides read TGCGCCAGCAGCTCGGACAGCTCCTACAATGAGCAGTTCTTC.

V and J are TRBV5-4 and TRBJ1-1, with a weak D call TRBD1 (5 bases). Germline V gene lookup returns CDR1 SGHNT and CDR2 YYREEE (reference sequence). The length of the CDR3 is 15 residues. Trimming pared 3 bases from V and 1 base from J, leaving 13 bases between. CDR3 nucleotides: TGTGCCAGCAGCTCTACCACAGGTTGGAACACTGAAGCTTTCTTT. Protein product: CASSSTTGWNTEAFF.

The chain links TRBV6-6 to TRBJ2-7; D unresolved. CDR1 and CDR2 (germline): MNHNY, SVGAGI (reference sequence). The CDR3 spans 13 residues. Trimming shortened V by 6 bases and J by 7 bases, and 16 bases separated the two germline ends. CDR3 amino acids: CASRSSSFGEQYF. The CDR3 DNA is TGTGCCAGCAGAAGTAGCAGCTTTGGTGAGCAGTACTTC.

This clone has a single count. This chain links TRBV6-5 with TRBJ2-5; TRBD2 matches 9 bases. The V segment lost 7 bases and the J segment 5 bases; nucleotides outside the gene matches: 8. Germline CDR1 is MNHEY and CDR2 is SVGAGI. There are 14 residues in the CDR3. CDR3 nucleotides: TGTGCCAGCACCAAGCGGGGGGCCCCGGAGACCCAGTACTTC. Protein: CASTKRGAPETQYF.

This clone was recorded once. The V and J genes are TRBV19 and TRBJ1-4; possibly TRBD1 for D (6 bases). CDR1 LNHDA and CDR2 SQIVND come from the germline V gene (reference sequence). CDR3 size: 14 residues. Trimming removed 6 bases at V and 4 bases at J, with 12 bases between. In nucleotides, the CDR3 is TGTGCCAGTAGCATGACAGGACTTAATGAAAAACTGTTTTTT. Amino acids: CASSMTGLNEKLFF.

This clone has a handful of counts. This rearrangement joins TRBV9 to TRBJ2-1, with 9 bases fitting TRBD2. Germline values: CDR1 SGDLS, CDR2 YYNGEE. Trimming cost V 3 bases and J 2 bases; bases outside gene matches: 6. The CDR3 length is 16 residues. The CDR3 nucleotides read TGTGCCAGCAGCGATCTTAGCGGGGGTCCCTACAATGAGCAGTTCTTC. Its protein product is CASSDLSGGPYNEQFF. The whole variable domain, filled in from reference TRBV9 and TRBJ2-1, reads DSGVTQTPKHLITATGQRVTLRCSPRSGDLSVYWYQQSLDQGLQFLIQYYNGEERAKGNILERFSAQQFPDLHSELNLSSLELGDSALYFCASSDLSGGPYNEQFFGPGTRLTVL.

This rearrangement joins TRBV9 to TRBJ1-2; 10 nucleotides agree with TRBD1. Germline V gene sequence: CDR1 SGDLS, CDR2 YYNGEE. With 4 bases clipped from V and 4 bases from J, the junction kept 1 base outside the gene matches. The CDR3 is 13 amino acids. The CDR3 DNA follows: TGTGCCAGCAGCCGGACAGGGGGCTATGGCTACACCTTC. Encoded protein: CASSRTGGYGYTF.

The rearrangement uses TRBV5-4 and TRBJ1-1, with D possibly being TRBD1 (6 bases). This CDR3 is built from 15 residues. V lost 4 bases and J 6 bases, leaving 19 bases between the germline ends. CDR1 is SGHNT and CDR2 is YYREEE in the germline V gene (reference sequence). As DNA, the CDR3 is TGTGCCAGCAGCCTCCGGGGGGCGTATCGGTCTGAAGCTTTCTTT. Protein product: CASSLRGAYRSEAFF.

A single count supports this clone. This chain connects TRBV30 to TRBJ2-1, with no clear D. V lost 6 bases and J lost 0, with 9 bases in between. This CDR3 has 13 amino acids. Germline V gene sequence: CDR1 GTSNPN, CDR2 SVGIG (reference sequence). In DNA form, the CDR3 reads TGTGCCTGTTCAATGAGCTCCTACAATGAGCAGTTCTTC. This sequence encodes CACSMSSYNEQFF.